This TCR beta chain stems from a study of blood T cell repertoires in COVID-19. Study in general: Acute-phase and convalescent COVID-19 samples originated in the United States, Italy and Spain. Sample material is recorded as cDNA or gDNA derived from T cells, B-cell-depleted T cells, or PBMCs.

This clone showed up just a few times. Sequenced by immunoSEQ multiplex PCR; TCRdb stores in-frame clones only, minus some. The table lists over 25,000 clones, about four fifths of them singletons, with under 45% in the top ten. The CDR3 contains 15 residues. Unmatched junction bases numbered 4, after V lost 1 base and J lost 2 bases. Germline loops: CDR1 LGHNA, CDR2 YNFKEQ. The material sequenced was peripheral blood. The clonotype was recovered from a man of 80 years or more with acute or convalescent COVID-19. The chain is built from TRBV4-2 and TRBJ1-2, with 7 bases aligning to TRBD1. Written as DNA, the CDR3 is TGTGCCAGCAGCCAAGGAGGGGGCGAAAACTATGGCTACACCTTC. This encodes CASSQGGGENYGYTF.